This T cell receptor (beta chain) is from a study of T cell responses to AZD1222 COVID-19 vaccine. In the study overall: Samples with a second dose at about 4 or about 12 weeks were pooled together.

Measured with immunoSEQ multiplex PCR; TCRdb has only the in-frame clones, and not every one. Among around 110,000 clones, roughly 90% were seen once, and the ten largest hold 6.6%. Study-wide results and limits: An increase in Spike-specific TCR breadth and depth was observed after two AZD1222 doses. No day 14 peak samples; only post-peak repertoires were characterized. Donors skewed white British and female; clonal diversity was possibly underestimated.

CDR1 and CDR2 from the germline V gene are SGHRS and YFSETQ. The V gene lost 6 bases and the J gene lost 1 base, with 17 bases spanning the gap. The CDR3 extends over 16 amino acids. Comment on this clone: What it binds is not known.

This chain uses TRBV5-1 with TRBJ2-1; the D gene is possibly TRBD1 (7 bases). This specimen was peripheral blood, taken on day 0 of AZD1222 vaccination. This receptor was taken from an adult in good health. CDR3 bases: TGCGCCAGCAACCCAGGGGGGTTCTATTCCTACAATGAGCAGTTCTTC. This encodes CASNPGGFYSYNEQFF.